The clone carrying this T cell receptor beta chain was recorded a few times. This sample is part of a study of T-cell memory formation after mild COVID-19. One entry per CDR3 protein results from TCRdb running MiXCR on the 5' RACE reads. The data show 200,000 to 250,000 distinct CDR3 sequences, with about 9.2% seen just once and 3% to 4% held by the top ten. The CDR3 totals 16 residues. Per germline, CDR1 MNHEY and CDR2 SMNVEV (reference sequence). This receptor was taken from a man between 18 and 29 years old who had mild COVID-19 (a few samples of this study predate the infection). Cell type and time point are not known. The sample was PBMCs or a T cell subset sorted from them (not recorded which). This sequence joins TRBV27 and TRBJ2-6; D is undetermined. CDR3: CPIIPGRPSGANVLTF. The CDR3 DNA follows: TGTCCTATAATTCCCGGACGTCCCTCTGGGGCCAACGTCCTGACTTTC.